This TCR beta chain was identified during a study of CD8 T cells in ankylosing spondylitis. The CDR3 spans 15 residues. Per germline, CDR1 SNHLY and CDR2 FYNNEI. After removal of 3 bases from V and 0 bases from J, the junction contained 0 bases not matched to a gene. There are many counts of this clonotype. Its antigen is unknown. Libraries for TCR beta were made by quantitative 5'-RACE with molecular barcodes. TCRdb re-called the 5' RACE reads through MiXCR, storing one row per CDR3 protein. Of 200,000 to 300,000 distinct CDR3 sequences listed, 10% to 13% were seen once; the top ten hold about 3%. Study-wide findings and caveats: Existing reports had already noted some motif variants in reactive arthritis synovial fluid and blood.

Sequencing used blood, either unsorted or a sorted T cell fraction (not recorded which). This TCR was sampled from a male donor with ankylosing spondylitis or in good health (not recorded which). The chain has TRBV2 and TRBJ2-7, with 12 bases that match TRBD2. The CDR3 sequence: CASSEGLAGSYEQYF. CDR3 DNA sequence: TGTGCCAGCAGTGAGGGACTAGCGGGCTCCTACGAGCAGTACTTC.